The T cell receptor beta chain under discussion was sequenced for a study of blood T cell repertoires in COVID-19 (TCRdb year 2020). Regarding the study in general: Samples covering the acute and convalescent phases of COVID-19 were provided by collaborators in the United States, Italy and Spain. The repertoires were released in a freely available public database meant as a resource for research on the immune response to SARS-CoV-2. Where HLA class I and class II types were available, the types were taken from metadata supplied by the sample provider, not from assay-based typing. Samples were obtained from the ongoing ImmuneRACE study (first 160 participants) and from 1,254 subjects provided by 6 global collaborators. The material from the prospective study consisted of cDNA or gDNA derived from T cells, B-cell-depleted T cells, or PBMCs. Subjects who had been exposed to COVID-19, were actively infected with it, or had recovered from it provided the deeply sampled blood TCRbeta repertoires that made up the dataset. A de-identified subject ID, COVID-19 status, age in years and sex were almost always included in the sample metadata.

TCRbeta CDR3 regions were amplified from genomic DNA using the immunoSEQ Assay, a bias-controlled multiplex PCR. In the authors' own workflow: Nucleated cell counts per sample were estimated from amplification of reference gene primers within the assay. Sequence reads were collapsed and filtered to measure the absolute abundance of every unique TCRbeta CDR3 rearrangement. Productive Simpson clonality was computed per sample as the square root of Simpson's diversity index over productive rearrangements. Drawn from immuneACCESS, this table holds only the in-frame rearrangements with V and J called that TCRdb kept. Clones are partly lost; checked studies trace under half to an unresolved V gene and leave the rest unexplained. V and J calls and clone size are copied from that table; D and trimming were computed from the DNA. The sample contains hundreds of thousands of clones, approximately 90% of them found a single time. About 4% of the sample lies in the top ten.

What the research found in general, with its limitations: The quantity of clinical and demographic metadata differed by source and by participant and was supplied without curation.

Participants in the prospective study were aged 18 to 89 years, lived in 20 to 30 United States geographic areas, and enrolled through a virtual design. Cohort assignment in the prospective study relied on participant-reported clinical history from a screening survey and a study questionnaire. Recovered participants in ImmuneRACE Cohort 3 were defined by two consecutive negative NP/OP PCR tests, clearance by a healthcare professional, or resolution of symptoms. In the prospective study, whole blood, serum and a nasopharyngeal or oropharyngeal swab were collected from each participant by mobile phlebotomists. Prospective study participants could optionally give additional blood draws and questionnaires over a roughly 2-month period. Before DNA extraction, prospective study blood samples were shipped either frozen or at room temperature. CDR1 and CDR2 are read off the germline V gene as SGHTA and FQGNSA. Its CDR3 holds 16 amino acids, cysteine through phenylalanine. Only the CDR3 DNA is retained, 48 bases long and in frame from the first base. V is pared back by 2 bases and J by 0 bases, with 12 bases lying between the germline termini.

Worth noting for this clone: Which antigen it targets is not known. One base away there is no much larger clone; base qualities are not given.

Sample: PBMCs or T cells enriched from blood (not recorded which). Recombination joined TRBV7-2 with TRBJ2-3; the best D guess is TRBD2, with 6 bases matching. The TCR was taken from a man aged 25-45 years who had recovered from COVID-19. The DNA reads TGTGCCAGCAGCTTACAGGGAGGCATTAGCACAGATACGCAGTATTTT. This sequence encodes CASSLQGGISTDTQYF. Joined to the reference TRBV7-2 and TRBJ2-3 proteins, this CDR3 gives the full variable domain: GAGVSQSPSNKVTEKGKDVELRCDPISGHTALYWYRQSLGQGLEFLIYFQGNSAPDKSGLPSDRFSAERTGGSVSTLTIQRTQQEDSAVYLCASSLQGGISTDTQYFGPGTRLTVL.